These 2 T cell receptor beta chains were all obtained from the same sample, sequenced in a study of T cell responses to AZD1222 COVID-19 vaccine. Profiled with immunoSEQ multiplex PCR; TCRdb holds only in-frame clones, not every one. The sample shows approximately 72,000 clones, approximately 90% of them seen only once. The source material was peripheral blood, sampled 28 days after the second AZD1222 dose. These receptors were taken from an adult who received the AZD1222 COVID-19 vaccine.

V gene TRBV7-9 combines with J gene TRBJ1-2, with D unresolved. CDR1 SEHNR and CDR2 FQNEAQ come from the germline V gene (reference sequence). Deletions cut 5 bases from V and 12 bases from J, with 16 bases between. The CDR3 runs 12 residues. The DNA of the CDR3 is TGTGCCAGCAGCCCCCGGGAACTTAGCCACACCTTC. Translation: CASSPRELSHTF.

The chain links TRBV4-1 to TRBJ2-3; perhaps TRBD2 as D (7 bases). The CDR3 is made up of 16 amino acids. V shed 0 bases and J shed 6 bases, with 16 bases lying between them. Per the germline V gene, CDR1 is MGHRA and CDR2 is YSYEKL. The CDR3 here is CASSQDSGGGWDTQYF. The CDR3 bases are TGCGCCAGCAGCCAAGATTCAGGCGGGGGCTGGGATACGCAGTATTTT.